This T cell receptor beta chain stems from a study of blood T cell repertoires in COVID-19 (dated by TCRdb to between 2020 and 2021). About the full investigation: Collaborator samples came from the United States, Italy and Spain and covered acute and convalescent phases of COVID-19. Where HLA class I and class II types were available, the types were taken from metadata supplied by the sample provider, not from assay-based typing. Deeply sampled blood TCRbeta repertoires from subjects exposed to, actively infected with, or recovered from COVID-19 were included in the dataset. The samples were drawn from two sources: the first 160 participants of the ongoing ImmuneRACE study, and 1,254 subjects contributed by 6 global collaborators. The prospective study material was composed of cDNA or gDNA derived from T cells, B-cell-depleted T cells, or PBMCs. Nearly every sample came with metadata listing a de-identified subject ID, COVID-19 status, age in years and sex. The repertoires were released in a freely available public database meant as a resource for research on the immune response to SARS-CoV-2.

The paper's findings and limits, for the study overall: Clinical and demographic metadata were provided uncurated, with the amount varying by source and participant.

The immunoSEQ Assay, a bias-controlled multiplex PCR, was used to amplify TCRbeta CDR3 regions from genomic DNA. Per the original workflow: The number of nucleated cells in each sample was estimated by amplification of reference gene primers within the assay. Sequence reads were collapsed and filtered to measure the absolute abundance of every unique TCRbeta CDR3 rearrangement. For each sample, productive Simpson clonality was calculated by taking the square root of Simpson's diversity index across productive rearrangements. Imported from immuneACCESS, the table was reduced by TCRdb to in-frame sequences with V and J called. These copies leave out some clones; in studies compared against another copy, an unresolved V gene accounts for under half, and the cause of the remainder is not known. V, J and clone size reflect that table, while D and trimming were determined from the DNA. The sample table records about 130,000 clones; approximately 80% of these occur just once. The ten largest clones represent more than 2.5% of the sample.

Whole blood was collected in K2EDTA tubes by collaborating institutions according to the institutions' own protocols. For TCRbeta analysis, collaborator samples were shipped as frozen whole blood, as isolated PBMCs, or as DNA extracted from either sample type. On this clone itself: Its antigen specificity is not known. No base-level quality is on record; no much larger clone is a single base apart.

This TCR was recovered from a woman of 80 years or more with acute or convalescent COVID-19. The sample comprised peripheral blood.

The bases read TGTGCCAGCAGCTTTGGGGCCTACTCTGGAAACACCATATATTTT. This codes for CASSFGAYSGNTIYF. This chain joins TRBV7-2 to TRBJ1-3; possibly the D gene is TRBD1, per 5 matching bases. The CDR3, cysteine through phenylalanine, is 15 amino acids long. Only the CDR3 DNA stays, 45 bases, in frame from base 1. V and J lose 3 bases and 0 bases, and a span of 9 bases separates them. From a lookup of the germline V gene, CDR1 and CDR2 are SGHTA and FQGNSA.